This T cell receptor beta chain comes out of a study of T cell responses to AZD1222 COVID-19 vaccine. As to this clone: Its antigen is undetermined.

The table came from immunoSEQ multiplex PCR; TCRdb's copy has only in-frame clones and leaves some out. The table has 150,000 to 200,000 clones, over 80% seen once. The study, taken as a whole, reports: Nearly half of spike-specific TCRs reportedly go after variant regions that carry no mutations.

The CDR3 is 14 amino acids. CDR1 and CDR2 from the germline V gene are GTSNPN and SVGIG (reference sequence). Trimming took off 0 bases at V and 0 bases at J, with 8 bases between the two ends. J is TRBJ1-1 and V is TRBV30; D unresolved. This sequence was found in an adult in good health. Specimen: peripheral blood, collected on day 0 of MenACWY control vaccination. The CDR3 region has the DNA TGTGCCTGGAGTGTTCTCGGATTGAACACTGAAGCTTTCTTT. This translates into CAWSVLGLNTEAFF.